This entry lists 28 T cell receptor beta chains sequenced from one sample in a study of cytomegalovirus exposure and HLA in healthy donors. The PCR was carried out with 60 Vbeta primers and 13 Jbeta primers. Using immunoSEQ multiplex PCR, the repertoire was profiled, and TCRdb retains in-frame clones only, with some absent. The table records approximately 150,000 clones, around 80% of them present only once. The sequenced material came from PBMCs. The source is a man aged 40-50 years in good health and CMV-seronegative.

This clone was found a few times. This chain links TRBV7-9 with TRBJ2-3, with D unresolved. Per the germline V gene, CDR1 is SEHNR and CDR2 is FQNEAQ (reference sequence). This CDR3 is built from 14 residues. V was cut by 5 bases and J by 4 bases, with 13 bases left in between. DNA of the CDR3: TGTGCCAGCAGCCCCCTTTGGCAGTCAGATACGCAGTATTTT. It codes for CASSPLWQSDTQYF.

A remark on this clone: Germline and junction disagree at one end, which may indicate a read error. The chain is built from TRBV28 and TRBJ2-4; perhaps TRBD2 as D (6 bases). CDR1 MDHEN and CDR2 SYDVKM come from the germline V gene. The CDR3 has 16 residues. The CDR3 DNA reads TGTGCCAGCAGTTTATACCAGGGAGGACTCAAAAACAGTCAGTACTTC. It yields the protein CASSLYQGGLKNSQYF.

A single count supports this clone. The chain employs TRBV28 and TRBJ2-5; D unresolved. In germline, CDR1 is MDHEN, CDR2 SYDVKM. V shed 5 bases and J shed 3 bases, with 4 bases lying between them. This CDR3 spans 11 amino acids. The chain's CDR3 is CASSTEETQYF. CDR3 sequence (DNA): TGTGCCAGCAGTACGGAAGAGACCCAGTACTTC.

This sequence joins TRBV19 and TRBJ1-4; TRBD1 agrees at 7 bases. There are 16 residues in the CDR3. J lost 6 bases, V lost 3 bases, and 10 bases had no gene match. Germline lookup yields CDR1 LNHDA and CDR2 SQIVND (reference sequence). The CDR3 reads CASSMVWRGPDEKLFF. In DNA form, the CDR3 reads TGTGCCAGTAGTATGGTCTGGAGGGGGCCGGATGAAAAACTGTTTTTT.

The chain uses TRBV19 and TRBJ1-5, with D possibly TRBD1 on 5 matching bases. This CDR3 is built from 17 residues. Trimming took off 6 bases at V and 0 bases at J, with 18 bases between the two ends. Germline loops: CDR1 LNHDA, CDR2 SQIVND (reference sequence). The CDR3 sequence is CASRASGDRLSNQPQHF. CDR3 nucleotides: TGTGCCAGTAGGGCCTCGGGGGATCGTCTTAGCAATCAGCCCCAGCATTTT.

This chain joins TRBV27 and TRBJ2-2, with 9 bases that match TRBD2. V was pared by 4 bases and J by 13 bases, with 4 bases of the junction left unmatched. This CDR3 has 12 residues. Germline CDR1 MNHEY, CDR2 SMNVEV (reference sequence). As DNA, the CDR3 is TGTGCCAGCAGTTCACTAGCGGGTGTGCTGTTTTTT. It encodes CASSSLAGVLFF.

The chain employs TRBV28 and TRBJ1-6; weak D call: TRBD1 (6 bases). V lost 7 bases to trimming and J lost 6 bases, with 19 bases between them. The CDR3 loop spans 16 amino acids. CDR1 is MDHEN and CDR2 is SYDVKM in the germline V gene. Written as DNA, the CDR3 is TGTGCCAGCAACTCTAGGGGGGGGACATCTAATTCACCCCTCCACTTT. This gives the protein CASNSRGGTSNSPLHF.

V and J are TRBV4-2 and TRBJ2-3; 13 nucleotides align to TRBD2. This CDR3 region has 17 residues. Trimming removed 4 bases from V and 6 bases from J; junction bases left unmatched: 10. The germline V gene has CDR1 LGHNA and CDR2 YNFKEQ. In DNA, the CDR3 is TGTGCCAGCAGCCCCCAAAGCCGACTAGCGGGGGGTGATACGCAGTATTTT. Translated: CASSPQSRLAGGDTQYF.

The chain combines TRBV5-8 with TRBJ1-1; TRBD1 matches 8 bases. Germline loops: CDR1 SGHTS, CDR2 YDEGEE. V was clipped by 6 bases and J by 5 bases; unmatched bases: 12. The CDR3 is made up of 15 amino acids. The CDR3 DNA is TGTGCCAGCACCCGAGGCTCAGGGGGCGGAACTGAAGCTTTCTTT. Protein sequence: CASTRGSGGGTEAFF. The whole variable domain, filled in from reference TRBV5-8 and TRBJ1-1, reads EAGVTQSPTHLIKTRGQQATLRCSPISGHTSVYWYQQALGLGLQFLLWYDEGEERNRGNFPPRFSGRQFPNYSSELNVNALELEDSALYLCASTRGSGGGTEAFFGQGTRLTVV.

The chain has TRBV6-1 and TRBJ2-7; D possibly corresponds to TRBD2 (6 bases). CDR1 MNHNS and CDR2 SASEGT come from the germline V gene. The CDR3 totals 13 residues. The V and J ends lost 4 bases and 2 bases respectively, with 9 bases between them. Here the CDR3 reads CASSAREPYEQYF. CDR3 sequence (DNA): TGTGCCAGCAGTGCTCGGGAGCCCTACGAGCAGTACTTC.

The genes are TRBV5-1 and TRBJ2-5, with TRBD1 matching over 7 bases. J lost 4 bases, V lost 4 bases, and 13 bases had no gene match. CDR3 length equals 16 residues. CDR1 and CDR2 from the germline V gene are SGHRS and YFSETQ. CDR3 protein: CASSSPGRQGAETQYF. In nucleotides, the CDR3 is TGCGCCAGCAGCAGCCCAGGGAGACAGGGTGCAGAGACCCAGTACTTC.

This clone was seen only once. The rearrangement uses TRBV21-1 and TRBJ2-1; the table's D call of TRBD2 was not tested on the DNA. TRBV21-1 is marked as a pseudogene. The CDR3 contains 16 residues. The CDR3 nucleotides read TGTGCCAGCAGCAAGAAGAGGTTGATCTCCTACAATGAGCAGTTCTTC. It yields the protein CASSKKRLISYNEQFF.

This sequence joins TRBV7-9 and TRBJ1-5; D is unclear. V dropped 5 bases and J dropped 1 base, with 12 bases sitting between them. The germline gives CDR1 SEHNR, CDR2 FQNEAQ (reference sequence). The CDR3 totals 15 residues. The CDR3 loop is CASSPTGGSNQPQHF. In DNA form, the CDR3 reads TGTGCCAGCAGCCCCACGGGTGGGAGCAATCAGCCCCAGCATTTT. The variable domain in full, with the rest retrieved from reference TRBV7-9 and TRBJ1-5, is DTGVSQNPRHKITKRGQNVTFRCDPISEHNRLYWYRQTLGQGPEFLTYFQNEAQLEKSRLLSDRFSAERPKGSFSTLEIQRTEQGDSAMYLCASSPTGGSNQPQHFGDGTRLSIL.

The chain links TRBV6-5 to TRBJ1-1, with D possibly TRBD1 on 6 matching bases. The V and J ends lost 4 bases and 8 bases respectively, with 11 bases between them. The CDR3 totals 12 residues. CDR1 and CDR2 (germline): MNHEY, SVGAGI. The chain's CDR3 is CASSSLTGEAFF. CDR3 nucleotides: TGTGCCAGCAGTTCGCTGACAGGAGAAGCTTTCTTT.

This clone was seen more than once but under ten times. The chain links TRBV28 to TRBJ2-5, with D possibly being TRBD1 (6 bases). The better agreement between TRBJ2-7 and the DNA end casts doubt on the J call. In germline, CDR1 is MDHEN, CDR2 SYDVKM. The CDR3 is made up of 14 amino acids. The CDR3 nucleotides are TGTGCCAGCAGTTTGGTACAGGGCCTCTACGAGCAGTACTTC. As protein: CASSLVQGLYEQYF.

The chain joins TRBV2 to TRBJ1-2, with unresolved D. Looked up from germline, CDR1 is SNHLY and CDR2 is FYNNEI. The CDR3 runs to 13 residues. V was trimmed by 4 bases and J by 4 bases, leaving 10 bases between them. CDR3 DNA: TGTGCCAGCAGTGGGTTACAGTCCTATGGCTACACCTTC. Translating it yields CASSGLQSYGYTF. Based on the CDR3 plus reference TRBV2 and TRBJ1-2, the full variable domain is EPEVTQTPSHQVTQMGQEVILRCVPISNHLYFYWYRQILGQKVEFLVSFYNNEISEKSEIFDDQFSVERPDGSNFTLKIRSTKLEDSAMYFCASSGLQSYGYTFGSGTRLTVV.

The chain joins TRBV25-1 to TRBJ2-3; D is undetermined. This CDR3 is built from 13 residues. The V gene's germline CDR1 is MGHDK and CDR2 SYGVNS. V dropped 6 bases and J dropped 3 bases, with 10 bases sitting between them. The CDR3 sequence: CASRADQTDTQYF. CDR3 sequence (DNA): TGTGCCAGCAGGGCAGATCAAACAGATACGCAGTATTTT.

This clone was observed a single time. The chain recombines TRBV6-1 with TRBJ2-7; tentatively, D is TRBD1 (5 bases). V shed 5 bases and J shed 4 bases, with 12 bases lying between them. Germline V CDR1 and CDR2: MNHNS, SASEGT. This CDR3 has 13 residues. DNA of the CDR3: TGTGCCAGCAGTTTGACCACAGGTTACGAGCAGTACTTC. This encodes CASSLTTGYEQYF.

The J gene is TRBJ2-3, the V gene TRBV28; 12 bases are shared with TRBD2. The CDR3 has 18 residues. The V gene's germline CDR1 is MDHEN and CDR2 SYDVKM. V shed 8 bases, J shed 0 bases, and the junction held 12 bases outside the gene matches. CDR3 loop: CASGTWTSGTISTDTQYF. In DNA form, the CDR3 reads TGTGCCAGCGGGACTTGGACTAGCGGGACCATTAGCACAGATACGCAGTATTTT. The whole variable domain, filled in from reference TRBV28 and TRBJ2-3, reads DVKVTQSSRYLVKRTGEKVFLECVQDMDHENMFWYRQDPGLGLRLIYFSYDVKMKEKGDIPEGYSVSREKKERFSLILESASTNQTSMYLCASGTWTSGTISTDTQYFGPGTRLTVL.

This rearrangement joins TRBV6-5 to TRBJ2-2; 7 bases line up with TRBD2. The CDR3 spans 13 residues. V dropped 6 bases and J dropped 6; count of bases not matched to a gene: 4. Per germline, CDR1 MNHEY and CDR2 SVGAGI. The CDR3 loop reads CASRGRGAGELFF. CDR3 DNA sequence: TGTGCCAGCAGGGGCCGGGGGGCCGGGGAGCTGTTTTTT.

This clone was found once. The chain couples TRBV5-4 to TRBJ2-2; 10 positions agree with TRBD2. Germline V gene lookup returns CDR1 SGHNT and CDR2 YYREEE (reference sequence). This CDR3 region has 15 residues. V was clipped by 4 bases and J by 6 bases; unmatched bases: 6. CDR3 region: CASSLGLAGAGELFF. CDR3 nucleotides: TGTGCCAGCAGCCTAGGCCTAGCGGGAGCCGGGGAGCTGTTTTTT.

This clone occurred a few times. The rearrangement joins TRBV5-5 to TRBJ1-6; no firm D call. Germline V gives CDR1 SGHKS, CDR2 YYEKEE (reference sequence). The CDR3 length is 16 residues. V was clipped by 2 bases and J by 8 bases, with 17 bases between them. CDR3 amino acids: CASSLLSFPIDSPLHF. The CDR3 nucleotides are TGTGCCAGCAGCTTATTATCCTTCCCTATCGATTCACCCCTCCACTTT.

Written as DNA, the CDR3 is TGTGCCAGCAGCCCACCCGGCATGTCTAGCGCAGATACGCAGTATTTT. This codes for CASSPPGMSSADTQYF. The chain employs TRBV7-8 and TRBJ2-3; TRBD2 might be the D (6 bases). This CDR3 comprises 16 residues. CDR1 is SGHVS, CDR2 FQNEAQ, per germline. Deletions cut 5 bases from V and 4 bases from J, with 19 bases between.

The J gene is TRBJ2-5, the V gene TRBV7-2; 7 bases fit TRBD2. V trimming: 2 bases; J trimming: 5 bases; junction bases outside the gene matches: 5. The CDR3 spans 14 residues. Per the germline V gene, CDR1 is SGHTA and CDR2 is FQGNSA. In DNA, the CDR3 is TGTGCCAGCAGCTTACCGGGGGGTGCGGAGACCCAGTACTTC. Protein product: CASSLPGGAETQYF.

The chain recombines TRBV9 with TRBJ1-1; D unclear. The CDR3 sequence is 13 residues long. Germline loops: CDR1 SGDLS, CDR2 YYNGEE. Trimming removed 3 bases at V and 4 bases at J, with 10 bases between. The chain's CDR3 is CASSGSKSTEAFF. The CDR3 coding sequence is TGTGCCAGCAGCGGCAGTAAAAGCACTGAAGCTTTCTTT.

Of note for this clone: Germline is not matched at one junction end, which may reflect a read error. The chain joins TRBV11-2 to TRBJ2-2; perhaps TRBD2 as D (5 bases). Germline V gene data show CDR1 as SGHAT and CDR2 as FQNNGV. The CDR3 is 17 residues long. The CDR3 loop is CGSSLITSGSNTGELFF. CDR3 coding DNA: TGTGGCAGCAGCTTAATTACGAGCGGATCGAACACCGGGGAGCTGTTTTTT.

This rearrangement joins TRBV30 to TRBJ1-4, with D possibly being TRBD1 (6 bases). V lost 2 bases and J lost 2, with 12 bases in between. The CDR3 consists of 15 residues. CDR1 and CDR2 from the germline V gene are GTSNPN and SVGIG (reference sequence). The CDR3 loop is CAWSPRTATNEKLFF. The DNA of the CDR3 is TGTGCCTGGAGTCCTAGGACAGCTACTAATGAAAAACTGTTTTTT.

CDR3 in amino acids: CASSRGSGGSTGELFF. CDR3 in DNA: TGTGCCAGCAGCCGGGGGTCAGGGGGAAGCACCGGGGAGCTGTTTTTT. The genes are TRBV11-1 and TRBJ2-2, with D maybe TRBD1 (7 bases). Germline loops: CDR1 SGHAT, CDR2 FQDESV (reference sequence). The V end was cut by 5 bases, the J end by 4 bases, with 17 bases between. This CDR3 spans 16 amino acids. The whole variable domain, filled in from reference TRBV11-1 and TRBJ2-2, reads EAEVAQSPRYKITEKSQAVAFWCDPISGHATLYWYRQILGQGPELLVQFQDESVVDDSQLPKDRFSAERLKGVDSTLKIQPAELGDSAMYLCASSRGSGGSTGELFFGEGSRLTVL.